The next 14 T cell receptor beta chains were all read from a single sample in a study of T-cell memory formation after mild COVID-19. TCRdb reprocessed the 5' RACE reads via MiXCR and lists one record per CDR3 protein. The sample carries hundreds of thousands of distinct CDR3 sequences, roughly 13% recorded once. Input material: PBMCs or a T cell subset sorted from them (not recorded which). Source of these receptors: a young man who had mild COVID-19 (a few samples of this study predate the infection). Cell type and time point are not known.

This clonotype has a handful of counts. The chain uses TRBV5-1 and TRBJ1-2, with 8 nucleotides matching TRBD1. Germline V lookup: CDR1 SGHRS, CDR2 YFSETQ. This CDR3 spans 15 amino acids. Trimming took 3 bases from V and 1 from J; bases not matched to a gene: 5. The DNA of the CDR3 is TGCGCCAGCAGCTGGGACGGACAGGGTAACTATGGCTACACCTTC. Translation: CASSWDGQGNYGYTF.

There are a few counts of this clonotype. This chain uses TRBV6-2 or TRBV6-3 with TRBJ2-7; D gene ambiguous. V lost 2 bases, J lost 0 bases, and 5 bases lay in between. The CDR3 loop spans 13 amino acids. Germline V CDR1 and CDR2: MNHEY, SVGEGT. CDR3 amino acids: CASSYQRSYEQYF. In DNA form, the CDR3 reads TGTGCCAGCAGTTACCAACGCTCCTACGAGCAGTACTTC.

This clonotype was observed at least ten times. The CDR3 DNA follows: TGCGCCAGCAGCACCGCAAGATCTCAAGAGACCCAGTACTTC. As protein: CASSTARSQETQYF. This chain uses TRBV5-1 with TRBJ2-5, with unresolved D. V gave up 4 bases and J gave up 2 bases, with 12 bases separating them. The CDR3 is 14 residues long. Germline V gene data show CDR1 as SGHRS and CDR2 as YFSETQ.

The rearrangement links TRBV4-1 to TRBJ2-7; 9 nucleotides align to TRBD1. Looked up from germline, CDR1 is MGHRA and CDR2 is YSYEKL. V lost 4 bases to trimming and J lost 2 bases; unmatched junction nucleotides: 6. The CDR3 has 15 amino acids. CDR3 loop: CASSPLGQGTYEQYF. The CDR3 nucleotides read TGCGCCAGCAGCCCGTTGGGACAGGGTACCTACGAGCAGTACTTC.

The sample holds a few counts of this clonotype. This chain connects TRBV12-3 or TRBV12-4 to TRBJ2-5; D unclear. V was cut by 3 bases and J by 5 bases, with 10 bases left in between. The CDR3 is 13 residues long. The CDR3 nucleotides are TGTGCCAGCAGTTTTTACCCACGGGAGACCCAGTACTTC. Amino acid sequence: CASSFYPRETQYF.

The CDR3 loop reads CASSQDNSAIFHSSYNSPLHF. CDR3 coding DNA: TGCGCCAGCAGCCAAGATAATAGTGCCATCTTTCATTCCTCTTATAATTCACCCCTCCACTTT. The chain combines TRBV4-3 with TRBJ1-6; D unresolved. The germline V gene encodes CDR1 LGHNA and CDR2 YSLEER. The CDR3 covers 21 residues. The ends were cut back, 0 bases at V and 4 bases at J, with 25 bases in the middle.

The genes are TRBV12-5 and TRBJ1-1; weak D call: TRBD1 (6 bases). In germline, CDR1 is LGHNT, CDR2 FRNRAP. Deletions cut 2 bases from V and 3 bases from J, with 16 bases between. This CDR3 spans 16 amino acids. CDR3 DNA: TGTGCTAGTGGTTTGAGGAGCCAGGGGTGGGACACTGAAGCTTTCTTT. It specifies CASGLRSQGWDTEAFF.

This clonotype turned up a few times. The genes are TRBV30 and TRBJ2-3, with 7 bases lining up with TRBD1. This CDR3 comprises 15 residues. Germline values: CDR1 GTSNPN, CDR2 SVGIG (reference sequence). With V trimmed by 2 bases and J by 4 bases, 9 bases remained unmatched. This CDR3 is CAWSPGTVEPDTQYF. The CDR3 region has the DNA TGTGCCTGGAGTCCCGGGACAGTGGAGCCAGATACGCAGTATTTT. Complete variable domain (other parts from reference TRBV30 and TRBJ2-3): SQTIHQWPATLVQPVGSPLSLECTVEGTSNPNLYWYRQAAGRGLQLLFYSVGIGQISSEVPQNLSASRPQDRQFILSSKKLLLSDSGFYLCAWSPGTVEPDTQYFGPGTRLTVL.

There are a few counts of this clonotype. This may be a read error: a much more frequent sequence differs by one nucleotide. The rearrangement joins TRBV7-7 to TRBJ2-2; TRBD1 agrees at 9 bases. This CDR3 has 18 amino acids. The V gene's germline CDR1 is SSHAT and CDR2 FNYEAQ (reference sequence). The CDR3 loop is CASSLDDRGIQNTGELYF. The CDR3 DNA is TGTGCCAGCAGCTTAGATGACAGGGGGATACAGAACACCGGGGAGCTGTATTTT.

This clonotype has only a few counts. The chain links TRBV7-7 to TRBJ2-7, with 8 bases identical to TRBD1. V lost 3 bases to trimming and J lost 5 bases; unmatched junction nucleotides: 3. The germline V gene has CDR1 SSHAT and CDR2 FNYEAQ (reference sequence). CDR3 length equals 13 residues. The CDR3 coding sequence is TGTGCCAGCAGCTTTGGACAGGGAGACGAGCAGTACTTC. This codes for CASSFGQGDEQYF.

This clonotype appeared a few times. CDR3 nucleotide sequence: TGCGCCAGCAGCTTGGGAGGGGCCGCAGATACGCAGTATTTT. Protein product: CASSLGGAADTQYF. The chain couples TRBV5-1 to TRBJ2-3; D is perhaps TRBD1 or TRBD2 (5 bases each). The CDR3 totals 14 residues. CDR1 is SGHRS, CDR2 YFSETQ, per germline. V shed 0 bases and J shed 4 bases, with 9 bases lying between them.

The genes are TRBV9 and TRBJ2-7; D uncertain. The CDR3 has 13 amino acids. V dropped 0 bases and J dropped 3 bases, with 7 bases sitting between them. Germline assignment: CDR1 SGDLS and CDR2 YYNGEE. This chain's CDR3 is CASSVAPGYEQYF. CDR3 bases: TGTGCCAGCAGCGTAGCCCCGGGCTACGAGCAGTACTTC.

This clonotype was observed a handful of times. This sequence joins TRBV18 and TRBJ2-6; D remains ambiguous. The CDR3 spans 15 residues. Germline-derived CDR1 and CDR2 are KGHSH and LQKENI. V was cut by 5 bases and J by 1 base, with 9 bases left in between. This CDR3 reads CASSNSESGANVLTF. The CDR3 coding sequence is TGTGCCAGCTCAAATAGTGAATCTGGGGCCAACGTCCTGACTTTC.

The chain carries TRBV5-1 and TRBJ2-7; 9 bases map to TRBD1. V lost 5 bases, J lost 0 bases, and 6 bases stayed unmatched. Germline CDR1 and CDR2: SGHRS and YFSETQ. The CDR3 has 15 residues. The CDR3 reads CASRPGTGSSYEQYV. CDR3 nucleotide sequence: TGCGCCAGCAGACCCGGGACAGGGAGCTCCTACGAGCAGTACGTC.